This T cell receptor beta chain was obtained from a study of shared clonotypes between healthy human individuals. Across the whole study: Participating donors consisted of a couple of women and a few men aged 18 to 49. Study observations and caveats: Between several donors, naive CD4 clonotypes were shared at a level of about 5%.

Comments on this clone: Its target is unknown.

Researchers divided each subset's genomic DNA evenly across several immunoSEQ plates. In the original analysis: For the immunoSEQ data, sequences were junction-only without quality scores, so filtering differed. Data came from immunoSEQ multiplex PCR; TCRdb stores just in-frame clones and leaves some out. D and trimming come from the DNA, and the V and J calls and clone size come from that table. The sample lists over a million clones, approximately 78% occurring once. Between the trimmed V and J ends, which lost 5 bases and 2 bases, there was a span of 7 bases. Germline CDR1 is DFQATT and CDR2 is SNEGSKA (reference sequence). The CDR3 spans 11 residues.

This TCR derives from a man in his late teens or twenties in good health. Some clones in this sample may be carry-over from other donors' samples. The source material was memory CD4+ T cells from PBMCs. Documented subset: CD45RA-negative fraction. The rearrangement joins TRBV20-1 to TRBJ2-7; D gene unclear. CDR3 region: CSAPQAYEQYF. CDR3 nucleotides: TGCAGTGCTCCGCAAGCCTACGAGCAGTACTTC.